A selection of T cell receptor beta chains follows, all from one sample in a study of shared clonotypes between healthy human individuals. TCRdb's table, derived via immunoSEQ multiplex PCR, lists solely in-frame clones and lacks some. Of 1.4 million or so clones in the sample, approximately 98.5% are singletons; the top ten hold 0.36%. Sequenced: naive CD4+ T cells sorted from blood. The source of these receptors is a young man in good health. The CDR3 runs from the conserved cysteine through the conserved F or W. Each record gives: CDR3 length, V gene, J gene, clone size, D gene, CDR3 DNA, CDR3 protein. A D gene is named only where the DNA matches it firmly. The size field is filled for only some rows; it gives once, few, many or a size class.

cdr3_length: 14
v_call: TRBV15
j_call: TRBJ1-1
clone_size: -
d_call: -
cdr3_nt: TGTGCCACCAGCAGAGATAGGTCAGTCACTGAAGCTTTCTTT
cdr3_aa: CATSRDRSVTEAFF

cdr3_length: 13
v_call: TRBV11-3
j_call: TRBJ2-5
clone_size: -
d_call: TRBD2
cdr3_nt: TGTGCCAGCAGCTTCGGGGGAGGGGAGACCCAGTACTTC
cdr3_aa: CASSFGGGETQYF

cdr3_length: 14
v_call: TRBV6-4
j_call: TRBJ2-2
clone_size: -
d_call: -
cdr3_nt: TGTGCCAGCAGCGTGGACTACGACACCGGGGAGCTGTTTTTT
cdr3_aa: CASSVDYDTGELFF

cdr3_length: 14
v_call: TRBV18
j_call: TRBJ2-7
clone_size: -
d_call: -
cdr3_nt: TGTGCCAGCTCAGGGGGGCTAGCGTCCTACGAGCAGTACTTC
cdr3_aa: CASSGGLASYEQYF

cdr3_length: 16
v_call: TRBV6-6
j_call: TRBJ2-2
clone_size: -
d_call: -
cdr3_nt: TGTGCCAGCAGTTACTCACCCAGGGACACCGCCGGGGAGCTGTTTTTT
cdr3_aa: CASSYSPRDTAGELFF

cdr3_length: 18
v_call: TRBV18
j_call: TRBJ2-7
clone_size: -
d_call: TRBD2
cdr3_nt: TGTGCCAGCTCACTCACCAGGCCACTAGCGGGAGGGCCCTACGAGCAGTACTTC
cdr3_aa: CASSLTRPLAGGPYEQYF

cdr3_length: 14
v_call: TRBV28
j_call: TRBJ2-5
clone_size: -
d_call: TRBD2
cdr3_nt: TGTGCCAGCAGTCTAGCGGGAGTGATGGAGACCCAGTACTTC
cdr3_aa: CASSLAGVMETQYF

cdr3_length: 16
v_call: TRBV7-3
j_call: TRBJ2-1
clone_size: -
d_call: -
cdr3_nt: TGTGCCAGCAGCTCCCCCGGGACACAGAGGTACAATGAGCAGTTCTTC
cdr3_aa: CASSSPGTQRYNEQFF

cdr3_length: 14
v_call: TRBV7-2
j_call: TRBJ2-1
clone_size: -
d_call: TRBD2
cdr3_nt: TGTGCCAGCACCCGTGTAGCGGGAGGAGGTGAGCAGTTCTTC
cdr3_aa: CASTRVAGGGEQFF

cdr3_length: 18
v_call: TRBV5-1
j_call: TRBJ2-3
clone_size: -
d_call: TRBD2
cdr3_nt: TGCGCCAGCAGCTTGTACGCAGCGGGAGTCAGCCGAACAGATACGCAGTATTTT
cdr3_aa: CASSLYAAGVSRTDTQYF

cdr3_length: 15
v_call: TRBV11-3
j_call: TRBJ2-7
clone_size: -
d_call: TRBD2
cdr3_nt: TGTGCCAGCAGCTTAGGGGGACTAGCGGGAGTCGAGCAGTACTTC
cdr3_aa: CASSLGGLAGVEQYF

cdr3_length: 15
v_call: TRBV5-4
j_call: TRBJ2-7
clone_size: -
d_call: TRBD1
cdr3_nt: TGTGCCAGCAACACCGGGGGGACAGGGGGCTACGAGCAGTACTTC
cdr3_aa: CASNTGGTGGYEQYF

cdr3_length: 15
v_call: TRBV14
j_call: TRBJ2-7
clone_size: -
d_call: TRBD1
cdr3_nt: TGTGCCAGCAGCCAGCCGGGACAGGGGCTCCACGAGCAGTACTTC
cdr3_aa: CASSQPGQGLHEQYF

cdr3_length: 15
v_call: TRBV5-1
j_call: TRBJ2-1
clone_size: -
d_call: -
cdr3_nt: TGCGCCAGCAGCTTGTCCCGGGGGATCCCTAATGAGCAGTTCTTC
cdr3_aa: CASSLSRGIPNEQFF

cdr3_length: 14
v_call: TRBV10-3
j_call: TRBJ1-2
clone_size: -
d_call: TRBD1
cdr3_nt: TGTGCCATCAGCAATACAGGGGGGATGAATGGCTACACCTTC
cdr3_aa: CAISNTGGMNGYTF

cdr3_length: 15
v_call: TRBV2
j_call: TRBJ2-5
clone_size: -
d_call: TRBD1
cdr3_nt: TGTGCCAGCGGGCTCTCACAGGGGGCCCTACAGACCCAGTACTTC
cdr3_aa: CASGLSQGALQTQYF

cdr3_length: 15
v_call: TRBV28
j_call: TRBJ2-1
clone_size: -
d_call: -
cdr3_nt: TGTGCCAGCAGCCACAACGGGTTCGGCAGGAATGAGCAGTTCTTC
cdr3_aa: CASSHNGFGRNEQFF

cdr3_length: 14
v_call: TRBV5-5
j_call: TRBJ2-5
clone_size: once
d_call: -
cdr3_nt: TGTGCCAGCAGCTTGGGACAGCTCCAAGAGACCCAGTACTTC
cdr3_aa: CASSLGQLQETQYF

cdr3_length: 16
v_call: TRBV2
j_call: TRBJ2-5
clone_size: -
d_call: TRBD2
cdr3_nt: TGTGCCAGCAGTGAGCATGCGATAGCGGGAATCAAGACCCAGTACTTC
cdr3_aa: CASSEHAIAGIKTQYF